Listed here are 12 T cell receptor beta chains from one sample, sequenced in a study of T cells in Graves' hyperthyroidism and ophthalmopathy. TCR beta CDR3 region amplification was performed from RNA transcripts. HTBI primers were used for first-round RT-PCR of the TCR CDR3. TCRdb reprocessed the multiplex PCR reads via MiXCR and lists one record per CDR3 protein. The sample has 340,000 or so distinct CDR3 sequences, around a sixth seen once. The sample consisted of blood. The receptors shown here come from a woman between 45 and 65 years old with Graves' hyperthyroidism.

The chain employs TRBV6-2 or TRBV6-3 and TRBJ1-3; no definite D call. The V and J ends lost 6 bases and 4 bases respectively, with 10 bases between them. The CDR3 has 13 amino acids. In germline, CDR1 is MNHEY, CDR2 SVGEGT. The DNA for the CDR3 is TGTGCCAGCAGCGAGCCCAGAGGAAACACCATATATTTT. It translates to CASSEPRGNTIYF.

This clonotype has only a few counts. The chain carries TRBV19 and TRBJ1-1; perhaps TRBD1 as D (5 bases). The V and J ends lost 6 bases and 6 bases respectively, with 17 bases between them. The germline gives CDR1 LNHDA, CDR2 SQIVND (reference sequence). This CDR3 comprises 14 residues. This chain's CDR3 is CASSARVRGAEAFF. DNA of the CDR3: TGTGCCAGTAGCGCCAGGGTCCGGGGGGCTGAAGCTTTCTTT.

Points on this clonotype: A much larger clone differs by one base, so this may be a read error. The chain recombines TRBV28 with TRBJ2-7; D remains ambiguous. The CDR3 is 15 amino acids. CDR1 and CDR2 (germline): MDHEN, SYDVKM. For the CDR3, the DNA is TGTTCCAGCAGTTTATTTGAGGCTAGCTCCTACGAGCAGTACTTC. This gives the protein CSSSLFEASSYEQYF.

Only a few counts were recorded for this clonotype. The chain couples TRBV6-1 to TRBJ1-4; D perhaps matches TRBD1 (6 bases). This CDR3 spans 14 amino acids. V was trimmed by 6 bases and J by 8 bases, leaving 16 bases between them. The germline V gene encodes CDR1 MNHNS and CDR2 SASEGT. The CDR3: CASSEGGEGEKLFF. The CDR3 nucleotides read TGTGCCAGCAGCGAGGGGGGAGAAGGCGAAAAACTGTTTTTT.

The chain uses TRBV19 and TRBJ1-1; tentatively, D is TRBD1 (5 bases). V was pared by 0 bases and J by 7 bases, with 9 bases between. Germline CDR1 reads LNHDA; CDR2 reads SQIVND (reference sequence). The CDR3 has 13 residues. For the CDR3, the DNA is TGTGCCAGTAGTATAGAGGGGGTCAGTGAAGCTTTCTTT. Translation gives CASSIEGVSEAFF.

The chain links TRBV20-1 to TRBJ2-2; tentative D call: TRBD2 (6 bases). There are 14 residues in the CDR3. The V and J ends lost 3 bases and 2 bases respectively, with 10 bases between them. The germline V gene has CDR1 DFQATT and CDR2 SNEGSKA (reference sequence). CDR3 DNA sequence: TGCAGTGCTAGGGGGACTGCAAACACCGGGGAGCTGTTTTTT. It encodes CSARGTANTGELFF.

This clonotype was counted between two and nine times. The chain uses TRBV7-3 and TRBJ1-6, with D perhaps matching TRBD1 (5 bases). The germline V gene has CDR1 SGHTA and CDR2 FQGTGA. This CDR3 spans 12 amino acids. Between the trimmed V and J ends, which lost 5 bases and 10 bases, there was a span of 9 bases. In DNA form, the CDR3 reads TGTGCCAGCAGCGGGACGTGGTCACCCCTCCACTTT. Translating gives CASSGTWSPLHF.

This chain joins TRBV28 and TRBJ2-2; 9 bases map to TRBD1. The CDR3 has 16 residues. Germline CDR1 and CDR2: MDHEN and SYDVKM. The J segment lost 3 bases and the V segment lost 6 bases, leaving 8 bases of the junction unmatched. CDR3 region: CASSSIRDRDTGELFF. In DNA form, the CDR3 reads TGTGCCAGCAGCTCCATTCGGGACAGGGACACCGGGGAGCTGTTTTTT. Variable domain in full (rest from reference TRBV28 and TRBJ2-2): DVKVTQSSRYLVKRTGEKVFLECVQDMDHENMFWYRQDPGLGLRLIYFSYDVKMKEKGDIPEGYSVSREKKERFSLILESASTNQTSMYLCASSSIRDRDTGELFFGEGSRLTVL.

The chain couples TRBV12-3 or TRBV12-4 to TRBJ2-2, with D unresolved. Trimming left V 4 bases short and J 0 bases short, with 12 bases between. The CDR3 sequence is 16 residues long. The CDR3 loop reads CASSYGPVSNTGELFF. The CDR3 DNA is TGTGCCAGCAGTTATGGTCCCGTCTCGAACACCGGGGAGCTGTTTTTT.

The CDR3 DNA is TGCGCCAGCAGCCCCCCGGGACAGGGGAACAGGGAGACCCAGTACTTC. As protein: CASSPPGQGNRETQYF. This chain connects TRBV5-1 to TRBJ2-5, with 10 bases identical to TRBD1. The germline V gene encodes CDR1 SGHRS and CDR2 YFSETQ. V dropped 4 bases and J dropped 5; count of bases not matched to a gene: 11. This CDR3 is built from 16 residues.

The V and J genes are TRBV19 and TRBJ1-1, with D maybe TRBD1 (6 bases). CDR3 length: 15 amino acids. Germline V gene sequence: CDR1 LNHDA, CDR2 SQIVND (reference sequence). V was clipped by 2 bases and J by 2 bases, with 12 bases between them. The CDR3 DNA follows: TGTGCCAGTAGTATATCCGCAGGGGTAAACACTGAAGCTTTCTTT. Translation: CASSISAGVNTEAFF. Full variable domain (rest looked up from reference TRBV19 and TRBJ1-1): DGGITQSPKYLFRKEGQNVTLSCEQNLNHDAMYWYRQDPGQGLRLIYYSQIVNDFQKGDIAEGYSVSREKKESFPLTVTSAQKNPTAFYLCASSISAGVNTEAFFGQGTRLTVV.

This clonotype showed up just a few times. This sequence joins TRBV2 and TRBJ1-5; 8 bases match TRBD1. Trimming removed 6 bases from V and 6 bases from J; junction bases left unmatched: 7. Per the germline V gene, CDR1 is SNHLY and CDR2 is FYNNEI. The CDR3 is made up of 14 amino acids. The CDR3 is CASRGGQDGQPQHF. CDR3 bases: TGTGCCAGCAGGGGGGGACAGGACGGTCAGCCCCAGCATTTT.